These T cell receptor beta chains were read from a single sample in a study of regulatory T cells in long-lasting Graves disease. One entry per CDR3 protein, called by TCRdb with MiXCR from the multiplex PCR reads. The table lists almost 350,000 distinct CDR3 sequences, around 20% of them singletons. This specimen was peripheral blood mononuclear cells (PBMCs), taken when the disease was refractory, from a patient treated with antithyroid drugs. The receptors come from a female donor with Graves disease. The conserved cysteine and the conserved F or W are not part of the CDR3 here. Where a row states a size, it is once, few, many or the class of an expanded clone; other rows omit it.

many	TRBV19	TRBJ2-7	ASSVGGIFGTPTYEQY
many	TRBV10-3	TRBJ1-1	AIGGFNTEAF
-	TRBV12-3/TRBV12-4	TRBJ2-2	ASSFGQLGFTGGLF
many	TRBV20-1	TRBJ2-5	SARGLAGVKTQY
-	TRBV15	TRBJ1-4	ATSRPSRRTVKEKLF
many	TRBV2	TRBJ2-6	ASRTVGANVLT
few	TRBV28	TRBJ2-7	AGSSENWY
-	TRBV28	TRBJ2-2	ASSSQGLAGELF
few	TRBV19	TRBJ2-5	ASNPGFGQETQY
many	TRBV28	TRBJ1-2	ASSLDVQEGSEGYT